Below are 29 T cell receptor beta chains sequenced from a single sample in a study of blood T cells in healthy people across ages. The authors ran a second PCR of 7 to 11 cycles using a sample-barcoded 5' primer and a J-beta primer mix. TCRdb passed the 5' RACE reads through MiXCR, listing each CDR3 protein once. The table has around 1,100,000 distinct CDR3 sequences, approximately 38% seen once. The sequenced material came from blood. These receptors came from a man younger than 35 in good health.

The CDR3 region has the DNA TGTGCCAGCAGCCACGGCAGACTAAGCACCGGGGAGCTGTTTTTT. Its translation: CASSHGRLSTGELFF. The V and J genes are TRBV14 and TRBJ2-2; TRBD2 is a possible D gene (5 bases). V lost 3 bases, J lost 4 bases, and 12 bases lay in between. Germline V lookup: CDR1 SGHDN, CDR2 FVKESK. The CDR3 has 15 amino acids.

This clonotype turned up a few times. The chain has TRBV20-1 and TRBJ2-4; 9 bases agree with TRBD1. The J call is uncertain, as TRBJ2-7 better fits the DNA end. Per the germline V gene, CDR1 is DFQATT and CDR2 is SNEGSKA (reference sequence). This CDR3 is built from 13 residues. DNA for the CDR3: TGCAGTGCGGGACAGGGCGGTTCCTACGAGCAGTACTTC. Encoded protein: CSAGQGGSYEQYF.

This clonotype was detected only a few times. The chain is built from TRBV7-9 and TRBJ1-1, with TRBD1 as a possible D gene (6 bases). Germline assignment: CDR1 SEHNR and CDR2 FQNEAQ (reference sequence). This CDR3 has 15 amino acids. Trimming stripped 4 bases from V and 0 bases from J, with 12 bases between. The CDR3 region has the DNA TGTGCCAGCAGCTCAACAGGGTTCATGAACACTGAAGCTTTCTTT. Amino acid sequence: CASSSTGFMNTEAFF.

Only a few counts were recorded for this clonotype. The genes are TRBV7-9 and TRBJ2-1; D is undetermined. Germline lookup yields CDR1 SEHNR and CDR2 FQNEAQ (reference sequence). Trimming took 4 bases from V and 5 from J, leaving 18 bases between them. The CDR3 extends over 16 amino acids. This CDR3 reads CASSSRSNVMNNEQFF. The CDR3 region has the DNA TGTGCCAGCAGCTCCCGTTCAAACGTGATGAACAATGAGCAGTTCTTC.

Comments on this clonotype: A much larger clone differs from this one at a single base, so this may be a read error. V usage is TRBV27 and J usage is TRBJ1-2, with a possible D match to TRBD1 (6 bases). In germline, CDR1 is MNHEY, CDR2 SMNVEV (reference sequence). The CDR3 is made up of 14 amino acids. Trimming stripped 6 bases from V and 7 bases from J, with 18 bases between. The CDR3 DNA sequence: TGTGCCAGCAGGCGCAACAGGGAGAGCTCTGGCTACACCTTC. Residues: CASRRNRESSGYTF.

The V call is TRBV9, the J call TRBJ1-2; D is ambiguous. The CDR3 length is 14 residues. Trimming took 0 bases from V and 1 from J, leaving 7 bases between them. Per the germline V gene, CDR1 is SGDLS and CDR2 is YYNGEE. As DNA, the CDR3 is TGTGCCAGCAGCGTAGGCGGCCGTAACTATGGCTACACCTTC. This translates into CASSVGGRNYGYTF.

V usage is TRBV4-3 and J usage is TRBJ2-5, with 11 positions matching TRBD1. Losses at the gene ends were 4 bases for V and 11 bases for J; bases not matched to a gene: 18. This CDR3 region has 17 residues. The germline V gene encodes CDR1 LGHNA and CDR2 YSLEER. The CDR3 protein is CASSRAPGQGGYNEQYF. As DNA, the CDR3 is TGCGCCAGCAGCCGAGCGCCGGGACAGGGGGGATACAATGAGCAGTACTTC.

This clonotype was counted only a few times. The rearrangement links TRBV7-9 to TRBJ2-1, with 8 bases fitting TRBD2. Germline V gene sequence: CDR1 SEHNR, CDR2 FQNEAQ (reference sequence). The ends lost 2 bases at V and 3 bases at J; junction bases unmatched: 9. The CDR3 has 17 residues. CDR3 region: CASSLSGRGAFYNEQFF. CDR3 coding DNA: TGTGCCAGCAGCTTATCTGGGCGGGGGGCTTTCTACAATGAGCAGTTCTTC.

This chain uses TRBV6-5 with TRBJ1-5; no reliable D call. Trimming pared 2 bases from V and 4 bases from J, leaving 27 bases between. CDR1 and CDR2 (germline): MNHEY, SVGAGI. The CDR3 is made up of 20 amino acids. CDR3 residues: CASSYPREVAWRSDNQPQHF. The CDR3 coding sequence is TGTGCCAGCAGTTACCCCCGTGAAGTGGCATGGAGGAGCGATAATCAGCCCCAGCATTTT.

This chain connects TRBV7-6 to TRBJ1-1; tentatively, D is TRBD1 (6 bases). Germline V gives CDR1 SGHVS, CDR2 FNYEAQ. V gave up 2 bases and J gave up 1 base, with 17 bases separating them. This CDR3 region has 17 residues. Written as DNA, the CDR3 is TGTGCCAGCAGCTTAAGGCCCCCGTCAGGGGCGAACACTGAAGCTTTCTTT. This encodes CASSLRPPSGANTEAFF. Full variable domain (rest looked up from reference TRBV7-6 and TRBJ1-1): GAGVSQSPRYKVTKRGQDVALRCDPISGHVSLYWYRQALGQGPEFLTYFNYEAQQDKSGLPNDRFSAERPEGSISTLTIQRTEQRDSAMYRCASSLRPPSGANTEAFFGQGTRLTVV.

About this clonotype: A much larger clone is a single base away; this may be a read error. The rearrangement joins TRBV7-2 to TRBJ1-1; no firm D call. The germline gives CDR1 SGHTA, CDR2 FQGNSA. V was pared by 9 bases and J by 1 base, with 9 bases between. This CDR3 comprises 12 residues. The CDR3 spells CASARGNTEAFF. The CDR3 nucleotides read TGTGCCAGTGCAAGAGGGAACACTGAAGCTTTCTTT.

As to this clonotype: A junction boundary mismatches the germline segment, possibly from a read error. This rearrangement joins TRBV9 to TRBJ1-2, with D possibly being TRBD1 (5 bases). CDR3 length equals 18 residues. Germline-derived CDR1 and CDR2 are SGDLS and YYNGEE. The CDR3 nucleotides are TGTGCCAGCAGCTCGAAAGGGGAGGTAGGGGAAGCTAACTATGGCTGCACCTTC. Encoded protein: CASSSKGEVGEANYGCTF.

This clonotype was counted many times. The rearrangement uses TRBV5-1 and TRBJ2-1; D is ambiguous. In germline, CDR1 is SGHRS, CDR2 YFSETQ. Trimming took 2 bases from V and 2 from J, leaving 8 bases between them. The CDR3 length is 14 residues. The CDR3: CASSFGGPYNEQFF. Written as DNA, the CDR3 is TGCGCCAGCAGCTTCGGTGGCCCCTACAATGAGCAGTTCTTC.

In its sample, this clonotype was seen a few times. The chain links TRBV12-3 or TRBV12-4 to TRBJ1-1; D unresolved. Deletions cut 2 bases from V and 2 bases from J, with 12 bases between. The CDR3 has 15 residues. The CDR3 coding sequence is TGTGCCAGCAGTTTACGGCGGAATTCCAACACTGAAGCTTTCTTT. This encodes CASSLRRNSNTEAFF.

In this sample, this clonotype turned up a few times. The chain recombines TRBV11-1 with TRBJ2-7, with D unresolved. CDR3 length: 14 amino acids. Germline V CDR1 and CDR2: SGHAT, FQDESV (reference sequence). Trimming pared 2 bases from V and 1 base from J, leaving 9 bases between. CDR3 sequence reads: CASSLWADSYEQYF. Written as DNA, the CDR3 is TGTGCCAGCAGCTTATGGGCGGATTCCTACGAGCAGTACTTC.

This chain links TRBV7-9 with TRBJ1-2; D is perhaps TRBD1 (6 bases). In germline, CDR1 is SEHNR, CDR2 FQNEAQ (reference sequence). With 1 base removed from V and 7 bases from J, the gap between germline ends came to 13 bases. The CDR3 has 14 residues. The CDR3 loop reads CASSLEADSRGYTF. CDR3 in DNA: TGTGCCAGCAGCTTAGAGGCGGACAGTCGTGGCTACACCTTC.

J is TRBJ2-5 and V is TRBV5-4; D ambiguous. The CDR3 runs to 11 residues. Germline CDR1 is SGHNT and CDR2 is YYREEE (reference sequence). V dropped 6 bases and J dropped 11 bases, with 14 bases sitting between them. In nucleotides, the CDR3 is TGTGCCAGCACCTCCCTCTTTGAGCAGTACTTC. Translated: CASTSLFEQYF.

The CDR3 region is CASSLGVPYGYTF. The DNA for the CDR3 is TGTGCCAGCAGTCTCGGGGTCCCGTATGGCTACACCTTC. The chain has TRBV12-3 or TRBV12-4 and TRBJ1-2; D not certain. The CDR3 contains 13 residues. V was cut by 5 bases and J by 5 bases, with 12 bases left in between.

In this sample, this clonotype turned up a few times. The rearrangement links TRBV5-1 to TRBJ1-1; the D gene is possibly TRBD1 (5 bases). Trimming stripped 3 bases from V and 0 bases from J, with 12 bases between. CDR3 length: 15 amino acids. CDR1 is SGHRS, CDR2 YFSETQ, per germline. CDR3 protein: CASSSREGMNTEAFF. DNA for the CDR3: TGCGCCAGCAGCTCCCGGGAGGGGATGAACACTGAAGCTTTCTTT.

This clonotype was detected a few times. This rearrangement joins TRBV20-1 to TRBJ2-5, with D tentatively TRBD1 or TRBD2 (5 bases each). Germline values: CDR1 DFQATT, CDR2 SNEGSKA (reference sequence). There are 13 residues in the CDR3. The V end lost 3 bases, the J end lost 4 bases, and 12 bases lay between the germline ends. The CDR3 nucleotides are TGCAGTGCTAGGAGAGCTGGGGGAGAGACCCAGTACTTC. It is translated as CSARRAGGETQYF.

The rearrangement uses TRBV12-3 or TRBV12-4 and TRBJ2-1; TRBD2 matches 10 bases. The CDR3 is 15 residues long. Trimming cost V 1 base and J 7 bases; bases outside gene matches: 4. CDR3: CASSLGSGGRNEQFF. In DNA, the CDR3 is TGTGCCAGCAGTTTAGGTAGCGGGGGGCGGAATGAGCAGTTCTTC.

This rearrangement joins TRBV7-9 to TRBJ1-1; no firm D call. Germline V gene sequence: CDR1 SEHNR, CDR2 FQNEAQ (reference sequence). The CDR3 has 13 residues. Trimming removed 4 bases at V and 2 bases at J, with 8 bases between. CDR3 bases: TGTGCCAGCAGCTACCAGAAAAACACTGAAGCTTTCTTT. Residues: CASSYQKNTEAFF.

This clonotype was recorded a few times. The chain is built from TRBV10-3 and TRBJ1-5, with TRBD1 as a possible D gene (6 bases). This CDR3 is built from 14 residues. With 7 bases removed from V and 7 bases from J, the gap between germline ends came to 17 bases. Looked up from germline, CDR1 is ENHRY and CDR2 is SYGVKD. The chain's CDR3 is CAIKPTGAGQPQHF. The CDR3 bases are TGTGCCATCAAGCCTACGGGGGCAGGGCAGCCCCAGCATTTT.

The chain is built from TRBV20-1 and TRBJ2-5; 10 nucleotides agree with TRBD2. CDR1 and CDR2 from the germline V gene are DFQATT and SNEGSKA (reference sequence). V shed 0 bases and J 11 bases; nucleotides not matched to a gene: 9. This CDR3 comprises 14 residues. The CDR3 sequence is CSARDASGGNEQYF. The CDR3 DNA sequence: TGCAGTGCTAGAGATGCTAGCGGGGGAAATGAGCAGTACTTC.

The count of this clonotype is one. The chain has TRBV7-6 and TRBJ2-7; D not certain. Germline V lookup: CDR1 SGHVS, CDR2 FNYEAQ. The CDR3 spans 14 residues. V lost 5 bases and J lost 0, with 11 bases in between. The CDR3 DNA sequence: TGTGCCAGCAGCCCAATGGTCAGCTCCTACGAGCAGTACTTC. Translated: CASSPMVSSYEQYF.

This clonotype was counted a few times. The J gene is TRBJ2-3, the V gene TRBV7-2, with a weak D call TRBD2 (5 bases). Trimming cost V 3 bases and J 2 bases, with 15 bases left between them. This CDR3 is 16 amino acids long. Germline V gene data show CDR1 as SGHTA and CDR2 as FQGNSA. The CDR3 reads CASSFYSVRVTDTQYF. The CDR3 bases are TGTGCCAGCAGCTTTTACAGTGTGAGGGTCACAGATACGCAGTATTTT.

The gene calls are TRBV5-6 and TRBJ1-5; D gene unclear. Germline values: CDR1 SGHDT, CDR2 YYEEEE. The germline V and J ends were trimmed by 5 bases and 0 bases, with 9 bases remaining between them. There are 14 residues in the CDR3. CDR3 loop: CASSIYGSNQPQHF. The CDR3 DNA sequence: TGTGCCAGCAGTATCTACGGTAGCAATCAGCCCCAGCATTTT.

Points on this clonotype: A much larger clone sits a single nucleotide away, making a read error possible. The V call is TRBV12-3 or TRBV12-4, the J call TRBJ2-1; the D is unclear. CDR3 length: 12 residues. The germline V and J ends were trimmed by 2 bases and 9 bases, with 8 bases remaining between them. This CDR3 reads CASSLLFPEQFF. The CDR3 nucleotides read TGTGCCAGCAGTTTATTGTTCCCTGAGCAGTTCTTC.

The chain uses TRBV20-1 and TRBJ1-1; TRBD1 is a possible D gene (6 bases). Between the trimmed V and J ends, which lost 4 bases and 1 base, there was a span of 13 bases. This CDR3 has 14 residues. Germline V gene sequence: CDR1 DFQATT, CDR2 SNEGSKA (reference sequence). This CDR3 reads CSATSGGWNTEAFF. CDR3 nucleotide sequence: TGCAGTGCTACCTCGGGGGGCTGGAACACTGAAGCTTTCTTT.